This T cell receptor beta chain derives from a study of regulatory T cells in long-lasting Graves disease. Study results and limitations: Analyses excluded thyroid tissue, covering peripheral blood alone.

V shed 3 bases, J shed 3 bases, and the junction held 7 bases outside the gene matches. There are 15 residues in the CDR3. The germline V gene has CDR1 LNHDA and CDR2 SQIVND (reference sequence). Time point noted: newly diagnosed GD, antithyroid drugs for less than 3 months. The authors made the TCR library using RNA they extracted from PBMCs. In regard to this clonotype: Antigen unknown.

Building the TCR beta libraries relied on iRepertoire HTBI primers, and CDR3 regions underwent Arm-PCR. TCRdb ran MiXCR on the multiplex PCR reads and lists one entry per CDR3 protein. This table has approximately 470,000 distinct CDR3 sequences, 15% to 20% appearing once. These data were also reused for a study on T cells in Graves' hyperthyroidism and ophthalmopathy. As reported in that work: The TCR CDR3 was amplified in a first-round RT-PCR using the HTBI primer set.

The chain couples TRBV19 to TRBJ1-1, with 7 bases fitting TRBD1. The sample here was peripheral blood mononuclear cells (PBMCs), taken at new diagnosis, from a patient treated with antithyroid drugs. This TCR came from a man in his forties or fifties with Graves disease. The CDR3 sequence is CASSIGGTADTEAFF. In nucleotides, the CDR3 is TGTGCCAGTAGTATCGGGGGGACAGCGGACACTGAAGCTTTCTTT.